Following are 24 T cell receptor beta chains from one sample sequenced in a study of blood T cell repertoires in COVID-19. Repertoires were generated with immunoSEQ multiplex PCR, while TCRdb's copy carries only in-frame clones and drops some. The table includes some 120,000 clones, around 91% detected once. Sequencing was done on a sample of peripheral blood. These receptor sequences come from a man in his sixties or seventies with active or convalescent COVID-19.

This rearrangement joins TRBV2 to TRBJ2-6; 7 bases map to TRBD1. This CDR3 contains 18 residues. The germline V gene encodes CDR1 SNHLY and CDR2 FYNNEI. V shed 6 bases, J shed 0 bases, and the junction held 11 bases outside the gene matches. CDR3 amino acids: CASRETDRARSGANVLTF. The CDR3 DNA follows: TGTGCCAGCAGGGAAACCGACAGGGCCCGCTCTGGGGCCAACGTCCTGACTTTC.

This clone was counted a few times. The CDR3 reads CASRRPVTEAFF. CDR3 coding DNA: TGTGCCAGCAGGCGCCCCGTCACTGAAGCTTTCTTT. The chain employs TRBV2 and TRBJ1-1; the D is unclear. The V end lost 6 bases, the J end lost 4 bases, and 9 bases lay between the germline ends. Germline lookup yields CDR1 SNHLY and CDR2 FYNNEI. The CDR3 loop spans 12 amino acids.

The chain uses TRBV4-2 and TRBJ1-4; D may be TRBD1 (5 bases). Between the trimmed V and J ends, which lost 4 bases and 7 bases, there was a span of 10 bases. CDR3 size: 13 residues. CDR1 is LGHNA and CDR2 is YNFKEQ in the germline V gene. Written as DNA, the CDR3 is TGTGCCAGCAGCCCAGGGATCGTTGAAAAACTGTTTTTT. It encodes CASSPGIVEKLFF.

This chain joins TRBV19 and TRBJ1-6, with D unresolved. The ends were cut back, 6 bases at V and 5 bases at J, with 11 bases in the middle. The CDR3 is 14 amino acids. CDR1 and CDR2 from the germline V gene are LNHDA and SQIVND (reference sequence). For the CDR3, the DNA is TGTGCCAGTAGGAGGGCAGGAGATAATTCACCCCTCCACTTT. Protein: CASRRAGDNSPLHF.

The genes are TRBV28 and TRBJ1-6; no reliable D call. This CDR3 spans 12 amino acids. Germline-derived CDR1 and CDR2 are MDHEN and SYDVKM. V was clipped by 10 bases and J by 8 bases, with 12 bases between them. CDR3 in DNA: TGTGCCACCGGACTCGAGGATTCACCCCTCCACTTT. Its protein product is CATGLEDSPLHF.

The V call is TRBV6-1, the J call TRBJ1-2; 10 bases agree with TRBD1. The ends lost 1 base at V and 0 bases at J; junction bases unmatched: 5. This CDR3 is built from 17 residues. Germline V gene lookup returns CDR1 MNHNS and CDR2 SASEGT. CDR3 coding DNA: TGTGCCAGCAGTGAAGGGACAGGGGGATTAGCTAACTATGGCTACACCTTC. Encoded protein: CASSEGTGGLANYGYTF.

This chain connects TRBV28 to TRBJ1-1, with 10 bases lining up with TRBD1. After removal of 6 bases from V and 5 bases from J, the junction contained 6 bases not matched to a gene. CDR3 length: 14 amino acids. CDR1 is MDHEN, CDR2 SYDVKM, per germline. CDR3 protein: CASSRDRGMTEAFF. CDR3 DNA sequence: TGTGCCAGCAGCCGGGACAGGGGTATGACTGAAGCTTTCTTT.

This clone was observed a handful of times. The chain recombines TRBV7-8 with TRBJ1-6, with 9 positions matching TRBD1. Trimming at V came to 9 bases and at J to 4 bases, leaving 7 bases not matched to a gene. The CDR3 length is 15 residues. Germline lookup yields CDR1 SGHVS and CDR2 FQNEAQ. The CDR3 bases are TGTGCCAGTCGAGGACAGGGGCAATATAATTCACCCCTCCACTTT. This sequence encodes CASRGQGQYNSPLHF.

The chain links TRBV28 to TRBJ2-3; possibly TRBD2 for D (5 bases). The CDR3 runs 16 residues. Germline V lookup: CDR1 MDHEN, CDR2 SYDVKM. Trimming shortened V by 6 bases and J by 0 bases, and 16 bases separated the two germline ends. CDR3: CASRSSSGRSTDTQYF. The CDR3 DNA sequence: TGTGCCAGCAGGTCCTCCAGCGGTAGGAGCACAGATACGCAGTATTTT.

This clone appeared once. The chain couples TRBV19 to TRBJ2-7, with D perhaps matching TRBD1 (5 bases). Germline CDR1 reads LNHDA; CDR2 reads SQIVND (reference sequence). The CDR3 length is 12 residues. V gave up 1 base and J gave up 7 bases, with 8 bases separating them. The CDR3 here is CASSIGTREQYF. CDR3 DNA: TGTGCCAGTAGTATAGGGACAAGGGAGCAGTACTTC. The whole variable domain, remainder taken from reference TRBV19 and TRBJ2-7, is DGGITQSPKYLFRKEGQNVTLSCEQNLNHDAMYWYRQDPGQGLRLIYYSQIVNDFQKGDIAEGYSVSREKKESFPLTVTSAQKNPTAFYLCASSIGTREQYFGPGTRLTVT.

The V call is TRBV7-9, the J call TRBJ1-2; 7 bases align to TRBD1. The CDR3 is made up of 15 amino acids. Per the germline V gene, CDR1 is SEHNR and CDR2 is FQNEAQ (reference sequence). The ends lost 0 bases at V and 6 bases at J; junction bases unmatched: 7. As DNA, the CDR3 is TGTGCCAGCAGCTTAGCGGGGGGACAGTTTAATGGCTACACCTTC. It translates to CASSLAGGQFNGYTF. Filled out from reference TRBV7-9 and TRBJ1-2, the complete variable domain reads DTGVSQNPRHKITKRGQNVTFRCDPISEHNRLYWYRQTLGQGPEFLTYFQNEAQLEKSRLLSDRFSAERPKGSFSTLEIQRTEQGDSAMYLCASSLAGGQFNGYTFGSGTRLTVV.

J is TRBJ1-5 and V is TRBV28; D is uncertain. Trimming left V 2 bases short and J 1 base short, with 18 bases between. CDR3 length: 18 residues. Germline CDR1 is MDHEN and CDR2 is SYDVKM. CDR3 coding DNA: TGTGCCAGCAGTTTACATCGCCCCGGGTTGGCAAGCAATCAGCCCCAGCATTTT. Protein: CASSLHRPGLASNQPQHF.

This chain joins TRBV1 and TRBJ1-6; the table's D gene call, TRBD1, was not cross checked with the DNA. TRBV1 is noted as a pseudogene. This CDR3 region has 19 residues. CDR3 nucleotide sequence: TGCACCAGCAGCCAAGAAAGACAGGGGTCACGTCTATATAATTCACCCCTCCACTTT. It translates to CTSSQERQGSRLYNSPLHF.

The J gene is TRBJ2-3, the V gene TRBV5-1, with D possibly TRBD2 on 5 matching bases. From germline, CDR1 is SGHRS and CDR2 YFSETQ. Trimming cost V 4 bases and J 2 bases, with 8 bases left between them. This CDR3 comprises 13 residues. Written as DNA, the CDR3 is TGCGCCAGCAGCCCAGCGGCCACAGATACGCAGTATTTT. Its translation: CASSPAATDTQYF.

This chain uses TRBV18 with TRBJ2-1, with TRBD2 identical over 11 bases. This CDR3 has 17 amino acids. The junction had 9 bases not matched to a gene; V was cut back by 3 bases and J by 5 bases. The V gene's germline CDR1 is KGHSH and CDR2 LQKENI. CDR3 region: CASSPNALAGAHNEQFF. The CDR3 region has the DNA TGTGCCAGCTCACCCAACGCACTAGCGGGAGCGCACAATGAGCAGTTCTTC.

The rearrangement uses TRBV19 and TRBJ2-1, with TRBD2 identical over 7 bases. This CDR3 region has 15 residues. V was pared by 1 base and J by 6 bases, with 6 bases of the junction left unmatched. The germline CDR1 and CDR2 sequences are LNHDA and SQIVND (reference sequence). The CDR3 DNA reads as TGTGCCAGTAGTATAGTGCCAGCGGGGTTCAATGAGCAGTTCTTC. It codes for CASSIVPAGFNEQFF.

This rearrangement joins TRBV5-5 to TRBJ2-2; 8 bases align to TRBD2. The CDR3 is 17 residues long. Germline V CDR1 and CDR2: SGHKS, YYEKEE (reference sequence). With 2 bases clipped from V and 0 bases from J, the junction kept 6 bases outside the gene matches. The CDR3 is CASSFGLAVTNTGELFF. CDR3 nucleotide sequence: TGTGCCAGCAGCTTTGGACTAGCAGTAACGAACACCGGGGAGCTGTTTTTT.

This clone came up a few times. The V call is TRBV28, the J call TRBJ2-7; 9 nucleotides align to TRBD1. Trimming at V came to 7 bases and at J to 3 bases, leaving 1 base not matched to a gene. The CDR3 spans 12 residues. Germline values: CDR1 MDHEN, CDR2 SYDVKM. CDR3 sequence: CASKTGGYEQYF. Written as DNA, the CDR3 is TGTGCCAGCAAGACAGGGGGCTACGAGCAGTACTTC.

The rearrangement links TRBV27 to TRBJ1-1; a weak D match, TRBD1 (5 bases). This CDR3 has 15 residues. V lost 5 bases and J lost 3, with 16 bases in between. From germline, CDR1 is MNHEY and CDR2 SMNVEV (reference sequence). CDR3: CASSTTRGGDTEAFF. CDR3 sequence (DNA): TGTGCCAGCAGTACGACAAGGGGAGGGGACACTGAAGCTTTCTTT.

The rearrangement uses TRBV11-3 and TRBJ2-3, with 12 bases lining up with TRBD2. The V segment lost 4 bases and the J segment 0 bases; nucleotides outside the gene matches: 2. The germline V gene has CDR1 SGHNT and CDR2 YENEEA. The CDR3 covers 16 residues. The CDR3 DNA reads as TGTGCCAGCAGCTCTGGACTAGCGGGGAGCACAGATACGCAGTATTTT. It codes for CASSSGLAGSTDTQYF.

The chain links TRBV6-5 to TRBJ1-2; 9 nucleotides match TRBD1. The germline V gene has CDR1 MNHEY and CDR2 SVGAGI. The ends lost 7 bases at V and 5 bases at J; junction bases unmatched: 5. This CDR3 has 13 residues. Written as DNA, the CDR3 is TGTGCCAGCACCATAGACAGGGGGTATGGCTACACCTTC. Encoded protein: CASTIDRGYGYTF.

V gene TRBV28 combines with J gene TRBJ2-7; 7 bases match TRBD2. The junction had 4 bases not matched to a gene; V was cut back by 7 bases and J by 1 base. The CDR3 has 13 residues. The germline CDR1 and CDR2 sequences are MDHEN and SYDVKM. This CDR3 is CASNERGSYEQYF. As DNA, the CDR3 is TGTGCCAGCAACGAGCGGGGATCCTACGAGCAGTACTTC.

This sequence joins TRBV7-9 and TRBJ2-4; 9 bases are a match to TRBD1. Germline V gene lookup returns CDR1 SEHNR and CDR2 FQNEAQ (reference sequence). Germline trimming cut 0 bases from V and 6 bases from J; bases unmatched to any gene: 9. The CDR3 extends over 17 amino acids. The CDR3 nucleotides are TGTGCCAGCAGCTTAGCGCCCGGGACAGGGTTGATAAACATTCAGTACTTC. This translates into CASSLAPGTGLINIQYF.

The V and J genes are TRBV7-9 and TRBJ1-5, with TRBD1 as a possible D gene (5 bases). Looked up from germline, CDR1 is SEHNR and CDR2 is FQNEAQ (reference sequence). This CDR3 spans 14 amino acids. V gave up 0 bases and J gave up 4 bases, with 7 bases separating them. The CDR3 here is CASSLATDNQPQHF. The CDR3 coding sequence is TGTGCCAGCAGCTTAGCGACAGATAATCAGCCCCAGCATTTT. The variable domain in full, completed from reference TRBV7-9 and TRBJ1-5, reads DTGVSQNPRHKITKRGQNVTFRCDPISEHNRLYWYRQTLGQGPEFLTYFQNEAQLEKSRLLSDRFSAERPKGSFSTLEIQRTEQGDSAMYLCASSLATDNQPQHFGDGTRLSIL.